This entry features one T cell receptor beta chain sequence. The germline V gene encodes CDR1 DFQATT and CDR2 SNEGSKA (reference sequence). V gave up 3 bases and J gave up 1 base, with 9 bases separating them. CDR3 size: 13 residues. The entry originates in a study of blood T cell repertoires in COVID-19. Some clones are missing from TCRdb's copy, which holds only in-frame ones; the method was immunoSEQ multiplex PCR. The data show over 200,000 clones, 88% seen once. The sequencing sample was made of peripheral blood. The origin of this receptor is a man in his sixties who had recovered from COVID-19. The rearrangement links TRBV20-1 to TRBJ1-1; possible D gene TRBD1, 6 bases. This chain's CDR3 is CSASGGPNTEAFF. The CDR3 DNA reads as TGCAGTGCTAGTGGGGGCCCGAACACTGAAGCTTTCTTT.